This T cell receptor (beta chain) was observed in a study of blood T cell repertoires in COVID-19. Study overall: From the United States, Italy and Spain came samples of acute and convalescent COVID-19.

V lost 3 bases and J 6 bases, leaving 14 bases between the germline ends. The CDR3 is 13 residues long. Germline values: CDR1 SQVTM, CDR2 ANQGSEA. Repertoires were generated with immunoSEQ multiplex PCR, while TCRdb's copy carries only in-frame clones and drops some. The table shows fewer than 350,000 clones, with approximately 90% occurring only once. Material for sequencing was PBMCs or T cells enriched from blood (not recorded which). The clonotype comes from a woman in her 40s who had recovered from COVID-19. The chain couples TRBV29-1 to TRBJ1-2; no reliable D call. The CDR3 loop is CSVEATSGDGYTF. In nucleotides, the CDR3 is TGCAGCGTTGAGGCGACCAGCGGCGATGGCTACACCTTC.